This passage covers 14 T cell receptor beta chains from one sample sequenced in a study of blood T cell repertoires in COVID-19 (dated by TCRdb to the early 2020s). Library preparation employed the immunoSEQ multiplex PCR assay. The table comes from immuneACCESS by way of TCRdb, which keeps in-frame sequences with V and J called. Part of the clones is missing from these tables; in studies checked, under half for an unresolved V gene and the rest for unknown reasons. This sample holds about 140,000 clones; about 83% were observed only once. 5% of the sample belongs to the ten largest clones. Input material: peripheral blood. The source of these receptors is a human donor in a cohort sampled during active COVID-19.

The chain recombines TRBV9 with TRBJ1-3; tentative D call: TRBD1 (5 bases). V was clipped by 2 bases and J by 3 bases, with 15 bases between them. Germline V gene lookup returns CDR1 SGDLS and CDR2 YYNGEE. This CDR3 comprises 16 residues. The CDR3 sequence: CASSVKWGDFGNTIYF. The CDR3 DNA sequence: TGTGCCAGCAGCGTTAAGTGGGGGGACTTTGGAAACACCATATATTTT.

The chain uses TRBV6-1 and TRBJ2-5, with 12 bases matching TRBD2. With 3 bases clipped from V and 7 bases from J, the junction kept 6 bases outside the gene matches. This CDR3 is 15 amino acids long. CDR1 and CDR2 (germline): MNHNS, SASEGT. The chain's CDR3 is CASSDPGLAGGTQYF. CDR3 sequence (DNA): TGTGCCAGCAGTGATCCGGGACTAGCGGGTGGGACCCAGTACTTC.

The chain recombines TRBV7-3 with TRBJ1-1, with no clear D. There are 13 residues in the CDR3. The V gene lost 4 bases and the J gene lost 5 bases, with 11 bases spanning the gap. The germline gives CDR1 SGHTA, CDR2 FQGTGA. CDR3 amino acids: CASSSTLETEAFF. The CDR3 DNA follows: TGTGCCAGCAGCTCTACGCTAGAGACTGAAGCTTTCTTT.

This chain connects TRBV7-3 to TRBJ2-7; 7 bases line up with TRBD2. Germline V lookup: CDR1 SGHTA, CDR2 FQGTGA. The V gene end was trimmed by 4 bases and the J gene end by 7 bases; junction bases not matched to a gene: 13. CDR3 length equals 15 residues. The CDR3 coding sequence is TGTGCCAGCAGCTCTTCCCGTGCGGGAGCTGGTGAGCAGTACTTC. Its translation is CASSSSRAGAGEQYF.

The CDR3 reads CASSPTGNSGNTIYF. The CDR3 coding sequence is TGTGCCAGCTCACCTACAGGGAACTCTGGAAACACCATATATTTT. This chain uses TRBV18 with TRBJ1-3; D is possibly TRBD1 (6 bases). CDR1 is KGHSH and CDR2 is LQKENI in the germline V gene. Trimming took 3 bases from V and 0 from J, leaving 9 bases between them. The CDR3 contains 15 residues.

This clone was seen just once. The chain recombines TRBV10-3 with TRBJ1-1, with 7 bases identical to TRBD1. Germline V lookup: CDR1 ENHRY, CDR2 SYGVKD. The junction had 4 bases not matched to a gene; V was cut back by 6 bases and J by 3 bases. The CDR3 is made up of 13 amino acids. CDR3 in DNA: TGTGCCATCAGAAGACAGGGTGACACTGAAGCTTTCTTT. Its protein product is CAIRRQGDTEAFF.

This clone was observed once. This chain links TRBV30 with TRBJ2-3; 10 bases are shared with TRBD2. The CDR3 totals 15 residues. Germline V gene sequence: CDR1 GTSNPN, CDR2 SVGIG (reference sequence). The V and J ends lost 3 bases and 6 bases, in that order; junction bases with no gene match: 9. CDR3: CAWRQGTSVGDTQYF. Written as DNA, the CDR3 is TGTGCCTGGAGGCAGGGGACTAGCGTTGGGGATACGCAGTATTTT.

This CDR3 reads CASSQDAGYGYTF. The CDR3 DNA follows: TGTGCCAGCAGCCAAGACGCAGGTTATGGCTACACCTTC. The chain combines TRBV14 with TRBJ1-2; D is undetermined. This CDR3 comprises 13 residues. The ends were cut back, 0 bases at V and 5 bases at J, with 7 bases in the middle. Germline CDR1 SGHDN, CDR2 FVKESK.

This clone came up once. V usage is TRBV7-2 and J usage is TRBJ1-1; no reliable D call. CDR1 is SGHTA and CDR2 is FQGNSA in the germline V gene. This CDR3 has 15 amino acids. Trimming took off 1 base at V and 4 bases at J, with 13 bases between the two ends. CDR3 region: CASSLEFGVGTEAFF. The CDR3 coding sequence is TGTGCCAGCAGCTTAGAATTCGGGGTCGGCACTGAAGCTTTCTTT.

The chain employs TRBV7-8 and TRBJ1-1; 8 nucleotides align to TRBD1. Germline V gene sequence: CDR1 SGHVS, CDR2 FQNEAQ. Unmatched junction bases numbered 14, after V lost 7 bases and J lost 4 bases. The CDR3 spans 16 residues. CDR3 amino acids: CASTNFYRGGGTEAFF. Here the CDR3 DNA reads TGTGCCAGCACCAACTTCTACAGGGGGGGAGGCACTGAAGCTTTCTTT.

This chain connects TRBV30 to TRBJ2-7; TRBD1 aligns across 10 bases. The CDR3 is made up of 12 amino acids. The germline CDR1 and CDR2 sequences are GTSNPN and SVGIG (reference sequence). V shed 8 bases and J 6 bases; nucleotides not matched to a gene: 7. The CDR3, as DNA: TGTGCCATAAGGACAGGGGGTGTCGAGCAGTACTTC. It is translated as CAIRTGGVEQYF.

This clone occurred once. This chain connects TRBV6-5 to TRBJ2-2; possible D gene TRBD2, 7 bases. Trimming pared 8 bases from V and 4 bases from J, leaving 17 bases between. This CDR3 comprises 15 residues. Germline CDR1 and CDR2: MNHEY and SVGAGI. The CDR3 is CASRGVRGGTGELFF. The CDR3 DNA reads TGTGCCAGCCGGGGGGTCAGGGGAGGCACCGGGGAGCTGTTTTTT.

Only one count was recorded for this clone. The chain couples TRBV10-3 to TRBJ1-3; D uncertain. V lost 0 bases and J lost 0, with 18 bases in between. This CDR3 region has 19 residues. The germline CDR1 and CDR2 sequences are ENHRY and SYGVKD. This chain's CDR3 is CAISESTMELGRSGNTIYF. For the CDR3, the DNA is TGTGCCATCAGTGAGTCGACTATGGAGCTTGGTCGCTCTGGAAACACCATATATTTT.

V is TRBV29-1 and J is TRBJ1-1; D call uncertain. Trimming took off 1 base at V and 0 bases at J, with 9 bases between the two ends. The length of the CDR3 is 14 residues. Germline lookup yields CDR1 SQVTM and CDR2 ANQGSEA. The DNA for the CDR3 is TGCAGCGTTGAAGGGCCGGGGATGAACACTGAAGCTTTCTTT. Residues: CSVEGPGMNTEAFF.